Sequencing of this T cell receptor (beta chain) was carried out in a study of cytomegalovirus exposure and HLA in healthy donors. Study-wide points: Among TCR beta chains, those listed as cytomegalovirus-associated numbered around 160. In vitro confirmation showed a few CMV-associated chains to be CMV antigen specific. Cytomegalovirus status was reportedly diagnosed by the classifier with high sensitivity and specificity.

The assay was immunoSEQ multiplex PCR, and TCRdb's table has in-frame clones only and misses some. Of 180,000 or so clones in the sample, around nine tenths are singletons; the top ten hold roughly 3%. To note about this clone: Its antigen is not identified.

Trimming shortened V by 7 bases and J by 5 bases, and 18 bases separated the two germline ends. CDR1 is WSHSY, CDR2 SAAADI, per germline. This CDR3 has 14 amino acids. This clonotype was sampled from a man younger than 35 in good health and CMV-seropositive. This chain joins TRBV10-2 and TRBJ2-7; D possibly corresponds to TRBD1 (6 bases). The sequenced sample consisted of PBMCs. CDR3 amino acids: CASNMITGSHEQYF. CDR3 in DNA: TGCGCCAGCAATATGATCACAGGGTCCCACGAGCAGTACTTC.